The T cell receptor (beta chain) under discussion was sequenced for a study of technical replicates of blood from a handful of donors (dated by TCRdb to about 2017). The germline V end is reduced by 3 bases and the J end by 4 bases; junction bases left unmatched: 14. Measured from the cysteine to the phenylalanine, the CDR3 is 18 residues long. The CDR3 DNA has 54 bases and is translated from base 1. CDR1 and CDR2 are read off the germline V gene as LGHNA and YNFKEQ. The library was built by means of the immunoSEQ multiplex PCR assay. TCRdb stores this immuneACCESS table with in-frame sequences only. Part of the clones is absent; in the studies checked, under half of the shortfall reflects unresolved V genes, and no reason is known for the rest. Here the sample has under 95,000 clones; 85% to 95% occur a single time. 0.2% to 0.3% of the sample belongs to the ten largest clones. Concerning this clone itself: Its specific antigen is unknown. Qualities for individual bases were not recorded, and no much larger clone is one base off.

The clonotype was recovered from a human donor in good health. The sample consisted of T cells isolated from PBMCs. The sequence is built from TRBV4-2 and TRBJ1-2; 10 bases in between match TRBD1. The DNA sequence is TGTGCCAGCAGCCAGTCAACTCATGCCGGGACAGGGGTCTATGGCTACACCTTC. It translates to CASSQSTHAGTGVYGYTF.